This TCR beta chain was captured by sequencing in a study of shared clonotypes between healthy human individuals. In replicate PCRs of sorted subsets, about 200 ng DNA, approximately 30,000 T cell genomes, was used. TCRdb keeps only in-frame clones here, not all; method: immunoSEQ multiplex PCR. The repertoire holds some 2 million clones, with about 95% as singletons. V lost 0 bases and J lost 5, with 6 bases in between. CDR1 is SGHDT, CDR2 YYEEEE, per germline. The CDR3 spans 12 residues. Cells designated naive CD8 were CD45RO-negative and were positively selected for CCR7, with terminally differentiated effector memory CD45RA+ cells excluded. Study donors comprised healthy, HIV-negative adults devoid of recent acute infection or vaccination.

The chain links TRBV5-6 to TRBJ2-7; D is ambiguous. The receptor's source is a man aged 18 to 30 in good health. Sequenced material: naive CD8+ T cells sorted from blood. The CDR3 region is CASSLDLDEQYF. The CDR3, as DNA: TGTGCCAGCAGCTTGGATTTAGACGAGCAGTACTTC.